A single sample is the source of the 17 T cell receptor beta chains below, sequenced in a study of Graves' ophthalmopathy and Graves' hyperthyroidism. TCR beta CDR3 regions were amplified from RNA transcripts. After a first-round RT-PCR with HTBI primers, a second-round multiplex PCR was run. TCRdb reanalysed the multiplex PCR reads using MiXCR and keeps one entry per CDR3 protein. Of some 350,000 distinct CDR3 sequences in the sample, roughly 15% were seen once. The material sequenced was peripheral blood. The source is an adult woman with stable Graves' hyperthyroidism.

This clonotype was detected many times. The chain employs TRBV5-1 and TRBJ2-5; 7 bases line up with TRBD2. The ends lost 4 bases at V and 5 bases at J; junction bases unmatched: 14. The CDR3 is 16 amino acids. The germline gives CDR1 SGHRS, CDR2 YFSETQ. CDR3 nucleotides: TGCGCCAGCAGCCCACGACCGTTAGGTAGCGGGGAGACCCAGTACTTC. This sequence encodes CASSPRPLGSGETQYF.

The gene calls are TRBV9 and TRBJ2-2; 8 bases are shared with TRBD1. Germline assignment: CDR1 SGDLS and CDR2 YYNGEE. J was trimmed by 4 bases and V by 4 bases; bases with no gene match: 6. The CDR3 is made up of 15 amino acids. The CDR3 coding sequence is TGTGCCAGCAGCACAGGGGGAGATAGCACCGGGGAGCTGTTTTTT. Translated: CASSTGGDSTGELFF.

Many counts were recorded for this clonotype. V and J are TRBV7-8 and TRBJ1-1; 9 bases align to TRBD1. The CDR3 totals 15 residues. V shed 5 bases, J shed 5 bases, and the junction held 9 bases outside the gene matches. From germline, CDR1 is SGHVS and CDR2 FQNEAQ. This CDR3 is CASSPRTGVITEAFF. In DNA form, the CDR3 reads TGTGCCAGCAGCCCCCGGACAGGGGTGATTACTGAAGCTTTCTTT.

This clonotype appeared a single time. A single base separates this from a much larger clone, so it may be a read error. The V and J genes are TRBV5-1 and TRBJ2-5; perhaps D is TRBD1 or TRBD2 (6 bases each). There are 14 residues in the CDR3. Germline V gene lookup returns CDR1 SGHRS and CDR2 YFSETQ. For the CDR3, the DNA is TGCGCCAGCACCTTAGGGGGGAGGCAAGACACCCAGTACTTC. Amino acid sequence: CASTLGGRQDTQYF.

This clonotype was counted ten times or more. The chain employs TRBV7-6 and TRBJ2-2; 7 bases are a match to TRBD1. Germline CDR1 is SGHVS and CDR2 is FNYEAQ. The CDR3 has 17 amino acids. The trim removed 3 bases at V and 0 bases at J, leaving 7 bases unmatched. This CDR3 is CASSFLTQGANTGELFF. CDR3 DNA: TGTGCCAGCAGCTTTCTTACGCAGGGGGCGAACACCGGGGAGCTGTTTTTT.

This clonotype was observed a few times. The V call is TRBV19, the J call TRBJ2-6; D is undetermined. Per germline, CDR1 LNHDA and CDR2 SQIVND (reference sequence). Trimming cost V 7 bases and J 0 bases, with 7 bases left between them. This CDR3 region has 14 residues. The CDR3 sequence: CASKTSSGANVLTF. The CDR3 DNA follows: TGTGCCAGTAAGACGTCCTCTGGGGCCAACGTCCTGACTTTC.

This clonotype was observed a handful of times. A read error is possible here, since a much larger clone lies one base away. The CDR3 does not end in the conserved phenylalanine or tryptophan, so this is likely a read error. The rearrangement joins TRBV7-9 to TRBJ1-1; D is perhaps TRBD1 (5 bases). V shed 2 bases and J shed 7 bases, with 17 bases lying between them. The CDR3 contains 15 residues. The germline gives CDR1 SEHNR, CDR2 FQNEAQ (reference sequence). The CDR3 is CASSLRRAGKDEAFS. The DNA for the CDR3 is TGTGCCAGCAGCTTACGCAGGGCCGGGAAAGATGAAGCTTTCTCT.

The table lists this clonotype with many counts. This sequence joins TRBV4-3 and TRBJ2-7; 9 positions agree with TRBD2. Germline-derived CDR1 and CDR2 are LGHNA and YSLEER. V dropped 0 bases and J dropped 7; count of bases not matched to a gene: 10. The CDR3 contains 16 residues. The CDR3 coding sequence is TGCGCCAGCAGCCAAGATCCGCGGGAGGGCCTGGAGGAGCAGTACTTC. Translated, it gives CASSQDPREGLEEQYF.

This clonotype appeared many times. The chain carries TRBV6-2 or TRBV6-3 and TRBJ1-5; no clear D. CDR1 and CDR2 from the germline V gene are MNHEY and SVGEGT. Trimming took off 6 bases at V and 3 bases at J, with 9 bases between the two ends. The CDR3 spans 13 residues. The CDR3 coding sequence is TGTGCCAGCAGCCCCAGAGACAATCAGCCCCAGCATTTT. As protein: CASSPRDNQPQHF.

This clonotype was detected many times. The genes are TRBV7-9 and TRBJ2-6; weak D call: TRBD2 (6 bases). There are 19 residues in the CDR3. Trimming shortened V by 4 bases and J by 1 base, and 20 bases separated the two germline ends. Germline V gene sequence: CDR1 SEHNR, CDR2 FQNEAQ (reference sequence). CDR3 nucleotides: TGTGCCAGCAGCTCCCCGGCGTTGCGGGGCGCGTCTGGGGCCAACGTCCTGACTTTC. This encodes CASSSPALRGASGANVLTF.

This clonotype was detected many times. The chain couples TRBV12-5 to TRBJ1-2; D remains ambiguous. The CDR3 contains 15 residues. Looked up from germline, CDR1 is LGHNT and CDR2 is FRNRAP. Trimming stripped 6 bases from V and 3 bases from J, with 17 bases between. Here the CDR3 DNA reads TGTGCTAGTGGGTCCCAGAGGGAGAGGGACTATGGCTACACCTTC. This translates into CASGSQRERDYGYTF. Looking up the rest from reference TRBV12-5 and TRBJ1-2 gives the full variable domain: DARVTQTPRHKVTEMGQEVTMRCQPILGHNTVFWYRQTMMQGLELLAYFRNRAPLDDSGMPKDRFSAEMPDATLATLKIQPSEPRDSAVYFCASGSQRERDYGYTFGSGTRLTVV.

At least ten counts were recorded for this clonotype. The CDR3 DNA reads TGTGCCAGCAGCCAACTAGCGGGGGGAAACATTCAGTACTTC. This translates into CASSQLAGGNIQYF. J is TRBJ2-4 and V is TRBV11-2; 12 nucleotides agree with TRBD2. The CDR3 has 14 residues. Trimming at V came to 5 bases and at J to 6 bases, leaving 2 bases not matched to a gene. Germline CDR1 SGHAT, CDR2 FQNNGV.

In this sample, this clonotype turned up a few times. The V call is TRBV2, the J call TRBJ2-4; TRBD2 aligns across 8 bases. The CDR3 runs to 16 residues. Germline V gene data show CDR1 as SNHLY and CDR2 as FYNNEI. J was trimmed by 4 bases and V by 6 bases; bases with no gene match: 11. The CDR3 DNA is TGTGCCAGCAGGGGCGGACTAGCCCGGGAGAAAAACATTCAGTACTTC. It is translated as CASRGGLAREKNIQYF.

This clonotype has at least ten counts. This chain joins TRBV11-1 and TRBJ2-7; D is perhaps TRBD1 (5 bases). Germline V gene lookup returns CDR1 SGHAT and CDR2 FQDESV (reference sequence). V was cut by 5 bases and J by 2 bases, with 19 bases left in between. The CDR3 is made up of 16 amino acids. CDR3 bases: TGTGCCAGCAGCCCCAATTGGGGCAAAGATCCCTACGAGCAGTACTTC. Protein sequence: CASSPNWGKDPYEQYF.

This clonotype appeared many times. This chain joins TRBV12-3 or TRBV12-4 and TRBJ2-7; unclear D gene. The CDR3 contains 11 residues. Trimming took 6 bases from V and 2 from J, leaving 5 bases between them. The CDR3 nucleotides are TGTGCCAGCAGCCAGGCCTACGAGCAGTACTTC. Translated: CASSQAYEQYF.

In this sample, this clonotype turned up many times. The V call is TRBV25-1, the J call TRBJ2-7; D remains unclear. The V end lost 1 base, the J end lost 4 bases, and 5 bases lay between the germline ends. This CDR3 spans 12 amino acids. Germline loops: CDR1 MGHDK, CDR2 SYGVNS. CDR3 loop: CASSESPYEQYF. The CDR3 nucleotides read TGTGCCAGCAGTGAATCCCCATACGAGCAGTACTTC.

The rearrangement links TRBV11-2 to TRBJ1-1; unclear D gene. The CDR3 is 13 amino acids. CDR1 SGHAT and CDR2 FQNNGV come from the germline V gene. Trimming took 5 bases from V and 10 from J, leaving 17 bases between them. CDR3 sequence reads: CASSPVGREGAFF. CDR3 sequence (DNA): TGTGCCAGCAGCCCAGTTGGTAGGGAGGGAGCTTTCTTT.